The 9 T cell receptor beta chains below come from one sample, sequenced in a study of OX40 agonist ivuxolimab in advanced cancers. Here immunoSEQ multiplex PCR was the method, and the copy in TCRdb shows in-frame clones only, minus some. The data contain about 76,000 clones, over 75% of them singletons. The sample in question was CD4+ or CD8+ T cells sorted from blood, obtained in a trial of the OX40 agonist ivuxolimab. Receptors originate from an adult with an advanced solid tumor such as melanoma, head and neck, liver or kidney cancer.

CDR3 sequence (DNA): TGTGCCAGCAGCCCCCGGGGCAGGGAAGCCGGGGAGCTGTTTTTT. Amino acid sequence: CASSPRGREAGELFF. The gene calls are TRBV7-8 and TRBJ2-2; tentatively, D is TRBD1 or TRBD2 (5 bases each). CDR1 is SGHVS and CDR2 is FQNEAQ in the germline V gene. The CDR3 is 15 residues long. V was cut by 5 bases and J by 6 bases, with 16 bases left in between.

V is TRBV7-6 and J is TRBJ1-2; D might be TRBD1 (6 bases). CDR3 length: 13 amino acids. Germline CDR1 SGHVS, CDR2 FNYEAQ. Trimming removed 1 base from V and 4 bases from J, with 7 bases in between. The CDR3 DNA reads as TGTGCCAGCAGCTTAGTACAGGGCTATGGCTACACCTTC. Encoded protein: CASSLVQGYGYTF.

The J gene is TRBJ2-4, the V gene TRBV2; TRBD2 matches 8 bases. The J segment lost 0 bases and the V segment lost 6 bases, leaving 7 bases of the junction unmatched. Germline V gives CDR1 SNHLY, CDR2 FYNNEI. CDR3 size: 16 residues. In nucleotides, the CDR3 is TGTGCCAGCAGCACGGGAGGGGTCCTAGCCAAAAACATTCAGTACTTC. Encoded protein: CASSTGGVLAKNIQYF.

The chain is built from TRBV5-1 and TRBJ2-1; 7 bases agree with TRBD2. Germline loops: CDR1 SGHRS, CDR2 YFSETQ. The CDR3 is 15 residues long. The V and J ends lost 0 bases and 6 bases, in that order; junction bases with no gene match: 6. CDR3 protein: CASSLGDYISNEQFF. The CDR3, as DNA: TGCGCCAGCAGCTTGGGGGACTACATATCCAATGAGCAGTTCTTC.

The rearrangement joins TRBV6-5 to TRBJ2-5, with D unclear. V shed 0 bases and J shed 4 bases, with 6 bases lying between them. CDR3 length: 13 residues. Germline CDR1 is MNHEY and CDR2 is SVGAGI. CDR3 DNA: TGTGCCAGCAGTTACTCCCTGGGAGAGACCCAGTACTTC. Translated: CASSYSLGETQYF.

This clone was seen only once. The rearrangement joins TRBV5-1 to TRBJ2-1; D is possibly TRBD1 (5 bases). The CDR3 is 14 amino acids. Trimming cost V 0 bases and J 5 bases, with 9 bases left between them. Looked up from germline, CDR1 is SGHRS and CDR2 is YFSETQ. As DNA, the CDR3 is TGCGCCAGCAGCTTGGAGGGGCGGAACAATGAGCAGTTCTTC. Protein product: CASSLEGRNNEQFF.

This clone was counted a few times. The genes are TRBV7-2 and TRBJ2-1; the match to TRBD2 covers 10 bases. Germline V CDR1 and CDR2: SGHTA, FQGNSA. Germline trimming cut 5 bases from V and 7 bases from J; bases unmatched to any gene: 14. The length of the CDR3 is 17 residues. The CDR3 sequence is CASSPGGGAGGKNEQFF. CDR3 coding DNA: TGTGCCAGCAGCCCAGGGGGGGGAGCGGGAGGGAAAAATGAGCAGTTCTTC.

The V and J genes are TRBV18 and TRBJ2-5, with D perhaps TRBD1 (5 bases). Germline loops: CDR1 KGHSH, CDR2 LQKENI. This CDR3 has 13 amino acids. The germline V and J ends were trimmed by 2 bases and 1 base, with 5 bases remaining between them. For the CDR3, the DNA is TGTGCCAGCTCACCAGACAGCCAAGAGACCCAGTACTTC. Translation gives CASSPDSQETQYF.

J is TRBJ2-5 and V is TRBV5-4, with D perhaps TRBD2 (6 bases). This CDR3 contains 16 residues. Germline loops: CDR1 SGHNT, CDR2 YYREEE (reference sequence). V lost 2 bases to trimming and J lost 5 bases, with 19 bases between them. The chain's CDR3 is CASSFDGDRGTETQYF. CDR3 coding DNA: TGTGCCAGCAGCTTTGATGGGGACCGGGGGACTGAGACCCAGTACTTC. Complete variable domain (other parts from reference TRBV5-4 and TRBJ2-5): ETGVTQSPTHLIKTRGQQVTLRCSSQSGHNTVSWYQQALGQGPQFIFQYYREEENGRGNFPPRFSGLQFPNYSSELNVNALELDDSALYLCASSFDGDRGTETQYFGPGTRLLVL.